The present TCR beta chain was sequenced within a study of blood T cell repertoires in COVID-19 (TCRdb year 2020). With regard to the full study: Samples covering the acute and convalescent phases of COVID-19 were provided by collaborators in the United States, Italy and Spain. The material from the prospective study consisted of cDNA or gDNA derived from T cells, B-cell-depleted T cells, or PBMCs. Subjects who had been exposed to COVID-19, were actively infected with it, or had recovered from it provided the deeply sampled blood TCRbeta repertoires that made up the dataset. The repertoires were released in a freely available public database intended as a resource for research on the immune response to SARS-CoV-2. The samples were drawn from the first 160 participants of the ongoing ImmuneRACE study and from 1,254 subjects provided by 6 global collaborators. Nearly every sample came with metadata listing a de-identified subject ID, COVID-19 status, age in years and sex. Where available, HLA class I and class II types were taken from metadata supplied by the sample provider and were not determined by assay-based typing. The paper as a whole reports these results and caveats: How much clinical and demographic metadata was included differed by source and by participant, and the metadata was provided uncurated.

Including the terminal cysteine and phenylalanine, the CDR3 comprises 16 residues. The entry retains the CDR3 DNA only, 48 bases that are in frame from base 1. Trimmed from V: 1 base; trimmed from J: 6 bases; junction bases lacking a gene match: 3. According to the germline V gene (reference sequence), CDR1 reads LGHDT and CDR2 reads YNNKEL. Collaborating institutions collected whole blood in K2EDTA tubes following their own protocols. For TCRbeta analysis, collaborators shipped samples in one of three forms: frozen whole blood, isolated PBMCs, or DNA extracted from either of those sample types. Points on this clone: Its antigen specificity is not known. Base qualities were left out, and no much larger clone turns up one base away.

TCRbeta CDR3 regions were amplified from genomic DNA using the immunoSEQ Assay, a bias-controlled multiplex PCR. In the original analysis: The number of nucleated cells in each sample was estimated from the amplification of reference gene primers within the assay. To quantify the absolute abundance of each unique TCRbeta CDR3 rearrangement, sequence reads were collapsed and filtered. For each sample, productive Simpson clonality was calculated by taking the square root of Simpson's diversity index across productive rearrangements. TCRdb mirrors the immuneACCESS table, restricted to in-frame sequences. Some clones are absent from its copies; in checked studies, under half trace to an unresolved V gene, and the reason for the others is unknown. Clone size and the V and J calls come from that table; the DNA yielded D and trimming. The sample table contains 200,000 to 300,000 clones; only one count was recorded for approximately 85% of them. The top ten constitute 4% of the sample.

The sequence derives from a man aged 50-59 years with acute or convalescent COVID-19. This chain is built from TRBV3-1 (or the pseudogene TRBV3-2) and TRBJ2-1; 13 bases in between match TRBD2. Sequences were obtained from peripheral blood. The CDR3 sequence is CASSQVLAGGRNEQFF. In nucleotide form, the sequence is TGTGCCAGCAGCCAAGTACTAGCGGGAGGGCGCAATGAGCAGTTCTTC.